A single sample is the source of the 8 T cell receptor beta chains below, sequenced in a study of T cell responses to AZD1222 COVID-19 vaccine. Clones were read by immunoSEQ multiplex PCR, and TCRdb kept only the in-frame ones, dropping some. The profile shows over 150,000 clones, approximately 93% of them singletons. The starting material was peripheral blood, obtained 28 days after the second AZD1222 dose. The receptors were sampled from an adult who received the AZD1222 COVID-19 vaccine.

The rearrangement joins TRBV12-3 or TRBV12-4 to TRBJ1-1, with no clear D. Between the trimmed V and J ends, which lost 3 bases and 6 bases, there was a span of 11 bases. CDR3 length equals 13 residues. The CDR3: CASSFSRRAEAFF. The CDR3 bases are TGTGCCAGCAGTTTCTCCAGGCGTGCTGAAGCTTTCTTT.

The rearrangement links TRBV28 to TRBJ1-3; D unclear. V was shortened by 10 bases and J by 3 bases, with 19 bases between the two germline ends. The CDR3 extends over 15 amino acids. Germline lookup yields CDR1 MDHEN and CDR2 SYDVKM. The CDR3 region is CATATGVELGNTIYF. As DNA, the CDR3 is TGTGCCACCGCGACGGGAGTCGAACTTGGAAACACCATATATTTT. Full variable domain (missing parts from reference TRBV28 and TRBJ1-3): DVKVTQSSRYLVKRTGEKVFLECVQDMDHENMFWYRQDPGLGLRLIYFSYDVKMKEKGDIPEGYSVSREKKERFSLILESASTNQTSMYLCATATGVELGNTIYFGEGSWLTVV.

Points on this clone: At one end the junction does not follow the germline gene, possibly because of a read error. J is TRBJ2-7 and V is TRBV5-6, with TRBD2 matching 12 bases. The CDR3 runs to 14 residues. From germline, CDR1 is SGHDT and CDR2 YYEEEE. The CDR3 DNA reads TGTGCCAGCAGCCGCAACAACGGACTAGCGGGGCACACCTTC. As protein: CASSRNNGLAGHTF.

The chain couples TRBV28 to TRBJ2-7; D is possibly TRBD2 (5 bases). The CDR3 consists of 11 residues. Trimming left V 7 bases short and J 2 bases short, with 6 bases between. CDR1 MDHEN and CDR2 SYDVKM come from the germline V gene. CDR3 loop: CASTGAYEQYF. CDR3 nucleotide sequence: TGTGCCAGCACCGGGGCCTACGAGCAGTACTTC.

The chain links TRBV3-1 (or the pseudogene TRBV3-2) to TRBJ1-1; D is ambiguous. The CDR3 runs 13 residues. Germline V gene sequence: CDR1 LGHDT, CDR2 YNNKEL (reference sequence). Trimming took 2 bases from V and 1 from J, leaving 5 bases between them. The CDR3 DNA follows: TGTGCCAGCAGCCAAACCAGGAACACTGAAGCTTTCTTT. Its translation is CASSQTRNTEAFF.

V and J are TRBV7-3 and TRBJ2-3; D unclear. Trimming shortened V by 3 bases and J by 2 bases, and 12 bases separated the two germline ends. Germline CDR1 SGHTA, CDR2 FQGTGA. This CDR3 region has 15 residues. The DNA of the CDR3 is TGTGCCAGCAGCTTCTCCTCCCTTAACACAGATACGCAGTATTTT. Protein: CASSFSSLNTDTQYF.

The chain recombines TRBV5-1 with TRBJ1-1; D gene ambiguous. The V gene lost 4 bases and the J gene lost 11 bases, with 9 bases spanning the gap. This CDR3 is built from 10 residues. Germline CDR1 and CDR2: SGHRS and YFSETQ. DNA for the CDR3: TGCGCCAGCAGCGTTGTTGAGGCTTTCTTT. Residues: CASSVVEAFF.

The V and J genes are TRBV29-1 and TRBJ1-1; TRBD1 might be the D (5 bases). The CDR3 is made up of 14 amino acids. In germline, CDR1 is SQVTM, CDR2 ANQGSEA. Trimming cost V 3 bases and J 0 bases, with 11 bases left between them. This CDR3 reads CSVDRGGMNTEAFF. Written as DNA, the CDR3 is TGCAGCGTTGATCGCGGGGGAATGAACACTGAAGCTTTCTTT.